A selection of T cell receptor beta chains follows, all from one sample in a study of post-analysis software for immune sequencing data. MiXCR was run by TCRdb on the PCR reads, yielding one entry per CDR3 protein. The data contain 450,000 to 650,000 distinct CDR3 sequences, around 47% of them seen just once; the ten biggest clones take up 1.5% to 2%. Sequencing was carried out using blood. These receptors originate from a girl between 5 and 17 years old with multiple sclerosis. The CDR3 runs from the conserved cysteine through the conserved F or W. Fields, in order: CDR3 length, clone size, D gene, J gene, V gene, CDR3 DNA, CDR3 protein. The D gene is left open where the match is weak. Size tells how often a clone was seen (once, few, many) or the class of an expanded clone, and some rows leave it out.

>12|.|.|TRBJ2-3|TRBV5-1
TGCGCCAGCAGCTTGGAGTTAGATATGCAGTATTTT
CASSLELDMQYF
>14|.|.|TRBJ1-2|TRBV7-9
TGTGCCAGCAGCCCGACAGCGACTGACTATGGCTACACCTTC
CASSPTATDYGYTF
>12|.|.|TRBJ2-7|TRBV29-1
TGCAGCGCGGCCACGTTTTCCTACGAGCAGTACTTC
CSAATFSYEQYF
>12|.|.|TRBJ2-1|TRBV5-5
TGTGCCAGCAGCTTGGGGGTGACAGAGCAGTTCTTC
CASSLGVTEQFF
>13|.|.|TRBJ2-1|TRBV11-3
TGTGCCAGCAGCCGATCGGCCTACAATGAGCAGTTCTTC
CASSRSAYNEQFF
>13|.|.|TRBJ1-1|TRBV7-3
TGTGCCAGCAGCTCCCGGAAGAACACTGAAGCTTTCTTT
CASSSRKNTEAFF
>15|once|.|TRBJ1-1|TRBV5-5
TGTGCCAGCAGCTATCGACGGATATCGAACACTGAAGCTTTCTTT
CASSYRRISNTEAFF
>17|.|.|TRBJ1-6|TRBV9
TGTGCCAGCAGCGACGCGCGGAAAGGGTTGGGTAATTCACCCCTCCACTTT
CASSDARKGLGNSPLHF
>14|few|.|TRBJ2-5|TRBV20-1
TGCAGTGCCTCACCCGGTACAGGAGGAGAGACCCAGTACTTC
CSASPGTGGETQYF
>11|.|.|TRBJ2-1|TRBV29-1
TGCAGCGTTTGGATGGACAATGAGCAGTTCTTC
CSVWMDNEQFF
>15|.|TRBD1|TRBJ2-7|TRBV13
TGTGCCAGCAGTTCAGGCGGGACAGGGTTCTACGAGCAGTACTTC
CASSSGGTGFYEQYF
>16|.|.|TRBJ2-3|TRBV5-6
TGTGCCAGCAGTTCCACCCGTTTACAGGGTGCAGATACGCAGTATTTT
CASSSTRLQGADTQYF
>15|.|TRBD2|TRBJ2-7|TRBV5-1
TGCGCCAGCAGCTTGCCTAGCGGGGGTACCGACGAGCAGTACTTC
CASSLPSGGTDEQYF
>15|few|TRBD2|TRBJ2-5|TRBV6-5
TGTGCCAGCAGCCGACTAGCGGGAGGGACGGAGACCCAGTACTTC
CASSRLAGGTETQYF
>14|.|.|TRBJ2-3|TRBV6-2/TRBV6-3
TGTGCCAGCAGTTACTCGAGTTTACGGGGTACGCAGTATTTT
CASSYSSLRGTQYF
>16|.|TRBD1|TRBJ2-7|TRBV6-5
TGTGCCAGCAGTTACCGAATCCCGGGACAGACCTACGAGCAGTACTTC
CASSYRIPGQTYEQYF
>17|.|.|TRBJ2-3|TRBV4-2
TGTGCCAGCAGCCAAGAGAAAAGCTCCCCTAGCACAGATACGCAGTATTTT
CASSQEKSSPSTDTQYF
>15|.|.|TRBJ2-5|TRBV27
TGTGCCAGCAGTCCCTGGGAACAAACGAAAGAGACCCAGTACTTC
CASSPWEQTKETQYF
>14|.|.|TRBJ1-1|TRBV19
TGTGCCAGTAGTATATTGTTGGGGGGGACTGAAGCTTTCTTT
CASSILLGGTEAFF
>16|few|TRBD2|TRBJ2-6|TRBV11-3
TGTGCCAGCGGCCGAGCTAGCGGGACCTGGGCCAACGTCCTGACTTTC
CASGRASGTWANVLTF
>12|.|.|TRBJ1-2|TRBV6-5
TGTGCCAGCAGCCAATCGCGGGGGGGCTACACCTTC
CASSQSRGGYTF
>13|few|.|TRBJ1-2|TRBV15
TGTGCCACCAGCAGAGAGTACAACTATGGCTACACCTTC
CATSREYNYGYTF
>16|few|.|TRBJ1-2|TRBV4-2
TGTGCCAGCAGCCAAGTCGCCGACAGAGCCTCCTATGGCTACACCTTC
CASSQVADRASYGYTF
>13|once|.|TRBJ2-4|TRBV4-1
TGCGCCAGCAGCCAAGTTACGTCCGAAATTCAGTACTTC
CASSQVTSEIQYF
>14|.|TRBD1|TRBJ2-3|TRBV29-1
TGCAGCGTTGATGGGACAGACAACACAGATACGCAGTATTTT
CSVDGTDNTDTQYF
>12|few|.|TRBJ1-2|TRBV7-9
TGTGCCAGCAGCCTCCAGGGAGTTGGCTACACCTTC
CASSLQGVGYTF
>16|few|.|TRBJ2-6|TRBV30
TGTGCCTGGAGGGGGGGCCCAATCCACGGGGCCAACGTCCTGACTTTC
CAWRGGPIHGANVLTF
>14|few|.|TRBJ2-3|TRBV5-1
TGCGCCAGCAGCCGTAAGGGGGAAGGAGATACGCAGTATTTT
CASSRKGEGDTQYF
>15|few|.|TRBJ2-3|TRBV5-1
TGCGCCAGCAGCTCCCTCGAGCTTGGGACAGATACGCAGTATTTT
CASSSLELGTDTQYF
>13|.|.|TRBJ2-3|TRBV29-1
TGCAGCGTCCGACAGGACCACAGAGATACGCAGTATTTT
CSVRQDHRDTQYF
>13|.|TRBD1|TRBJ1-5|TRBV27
TGTGCCAGCAGGGGGACAGGCCTAGGGCCCCAGCATTTT
CASRGTGLGPQHF
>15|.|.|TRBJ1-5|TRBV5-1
TGCGCCAGCAGCTTGAACGGCCATAGCAATCAGCCCCAGCATTTT
CASSLNGHSNQPQHF
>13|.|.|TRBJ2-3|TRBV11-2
TGTGCCAGCAGCTTCCAGGCGACAGATACGCAGTATTTT
CASSFQATDTQYF
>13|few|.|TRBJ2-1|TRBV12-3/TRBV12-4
TGTGCCAGCAGTCCTAGTAGGACGAATGAGCAGTTCTTC
CASSPSRTNEQFF
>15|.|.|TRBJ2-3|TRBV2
TGTGCCAGCAGTACTCGGGTAGGCAGCACAGATACGCAGTATTTT
CASSTRVGSTDTQYF
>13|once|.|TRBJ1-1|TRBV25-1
TGTGCCAGCAGTGAGGGAGTGAACACTGAAGCTTTCTTT
CASSEGVNTEAFF
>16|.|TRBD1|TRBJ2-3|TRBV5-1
TGCGCCAGCAGCACCACCGGGACAGGGCGAATAGATACGCAGTATTTT
CASSTTGTGRIDTQYF
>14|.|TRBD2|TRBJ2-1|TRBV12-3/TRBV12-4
TGTGCCAGCAGTTTGACTAGCGACTACAATGAGCAGTTCTTC
CASSLTSDYNEQFF
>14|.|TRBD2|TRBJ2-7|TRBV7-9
TGTGCCAGCAGCCCTAGCGGGAGTTGGAACGAGCAGTACTTC
CASSPSGSWNEQYF
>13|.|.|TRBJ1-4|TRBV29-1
TGCAGCGTGGCGGGACGTAATAATGAAAAACTGTTTTTT
CSVAGRNNEKLFF
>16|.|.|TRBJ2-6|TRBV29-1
TGCAGCGTTGAAGGGACAGTTATGGCTGGGGCCAACGTCCTGACTTTC
CSVEGTVMAGANVLTF
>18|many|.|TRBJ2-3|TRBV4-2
TGTGCCAGCAGCCAAGATTTTGGGCTAGCACTAAGGACAGATACGCAGTATTTT
CASSQDFGLALRTDTQYF
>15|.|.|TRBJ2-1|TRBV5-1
TGCGCCAGCAGCTATGGTTCGAGCTCCTACAATGAGCAGTTCTTC
CASSYGSSSYNEQFF
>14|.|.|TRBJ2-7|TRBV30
TGTGCCTGGAGTCCCTGGAGGGGGAACTACGAGCAGTACTTC
CAWSPWRGNYEQYF